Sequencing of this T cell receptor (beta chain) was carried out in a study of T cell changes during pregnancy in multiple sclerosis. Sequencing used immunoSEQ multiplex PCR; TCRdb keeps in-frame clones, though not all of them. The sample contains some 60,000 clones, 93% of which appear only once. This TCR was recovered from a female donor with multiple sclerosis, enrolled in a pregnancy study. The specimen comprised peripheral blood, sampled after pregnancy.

The DNA for the CDR3 is TGTGCCAGTAATGGGGGCAGCACAGATACGCAGTATTTT. Amino acids: CASNGGSTDTQYF. V and J are TRBV2 and TRBJ2-3; D is perhaps TRBD1 (6 bases). The CDR3 runs to 13 residues. The V and J ends lost 9 bases and 0 bases respectively, with 10 bases between them. The germline gives CDR1 SNHLY, CDR2 FYNNEI.